The source of this T cell receptor (beta chain) is a study of human T cells and chemical hapten exposure. General study findings and limits: With regard to DPC sensitization, TCRs above 1 in 1000 frequency did not change.

The CDR3 runs to 12 residues. The germline gives CDR1 DFQATT, CDR2 SNEGSKA (reference sequence). V was clipped by 6 bases and J by 5 bases; unmatched bases: 1. A few counts support this clonotype. What it recognizes is unknown. The time point is: patch test 2, 6 weeks after DPC sensitization. The treatment denotes: therapeutic diphenylcyclopropenone sensitization with weekly scalp DPC. What the library attached to individual cDNA molecules were unique molecular identifiers. TCRdb used MiXCR to reprocess the RACE reads, holding one entry per CDR3 protein. The sample holds tens of thousands of distinct CDR3 sequences, 8.5% to 9% seen once.

This clonotype was sampled from a woman aged 45-65 years with alopecia areata. Some clones in this sample may be carry-over from other donors' samples. The material was whole blood, obtained in connection with sensitization to the hapten diphenylcyclopropenone (DPC). The rearrangement joins TRBV20-1 to TRBJ2-3; 11 nucleotides line up with TRBD2. The CDR3, as DNA: TGCAGTGCCGGACTAGCGGGAGATACGCAGTATTTT. It is translated as CSAGLAGDTQYF.